The rows below give T cell receptor beta chains drawn from one sample of a study of cytomegalovirus exposure and HLA in healthy donors. Here immunoSEQ multiplex PCR was the method, and the copy in TCRdb shows in-frame clones only, minus some. The table includes around 180,000 clones, 80% to 90% detected once. Input material: PBMCs. Every receptor here comes from a male donor in good health and CMV-seronegative. Both conserved end residues are part of each CDR3. D genes are given only for firm matches. The size field is filled for only some rows; it gives once, few, many or a size class.

J,size,V,D,DNA,CDR3
TRBJ2-5,NA,TRBV5-1,NA,TGCGCCAGCAGCTTGCCCACAGGGTTCTGTTGGGAGACCCAGTACTTC,CASSLPTGFCWETQYF
TRBJ2-3,once,TRBV11-2,NA,TGTGCCAGCAGCAAGACATCAGATACGCAGTATTTT,CASSKTSDTQYF
TRBJ2-5,NA,TRBV6-1,TRBD1,TGTGCCAGCAGTGGTCACAGGGGACAAGAGACCCAGTACTTC,CASSGHRGQETQYF
TRBJ1-1,NA,TRBV6-1,NA,TGTGCCAGCAGTACAGGAAGGAACACTGAAGCTTTCTTT,CASSTGRNTEAFF
TRBJ2-7,NA,TRBV6-5,NA,TGTGCCAGCAGTTACAGGTCTAGCGCTTTTGAGCAGTACTTC,CASSYRSSAFEQYF
TRBJ2-7,NA,TRBV6-1,TRBD2,TGTGCCAGCAGTGACACGGCCGGGGGGGTCAACGAGCAGTACTTC,CASSDTAGGVNEQYF
TRBJ2-5,NA,TRBV6-6,NA,TGTGCCAGCAGTTACCGGGGGATGGCGGGAGAGACCCAGTACTTC,CASSYRGMAGETQYF
TRBJ2-1,once,TRBV2,TRBD2,TGTGCCAGCAGGCCCGGGACTAGCGGGGTGAATGAGCAGTTCTTC,CASRPGTSGVNEQFF
TRBJ2-7,NA,TRBV11-3,NA,TGTGCCAGCAGCTTAAGAGGTCAGGGAAGCGAGCAGTACTTC,CASSLRGQGSEQYF
TRBJ1-1,NA,TRBV7-9,NA,TGTGCCAGCAGCTCTAGCGGGATCCCCGATGGAGCTTTCTTT,CASSSSGIPDGAFF
TRBJ2-6,NA,TRBV15,NA,TGTGCCACCAGCAAGATTGGGGGCGCGGGTTCTGGGGCCAACGTCCTGACTTTC,CATSKIGGAGSGANVLTF
TRBJ2-5,NA,TRBV2,TRBD1,TGTGCCAGCAGACCCGCCCCGGGACAGGGTTTAGAGACCCAGTACTTC,CASRPAPGQGLETQYF
TRBJ1-6,NA,TRBV2,TRBD1,TGTGCCAAGACAGGGGGCGCAGATTCACCCCTCCACTTT,CAKTGGADSPLHF
TRBJ2-3,NA,TRBV29-1,NA,TGCAGCGCCTCGAGCTCCGCAGATACGCAGTATTTT,CSASSSADTQYF
TRBJ2-1,few,TRBV10-3,NA,TGTGCCATCAGTGAAGATAGCCATGAGCAGTTCTTC,CAISEDSHEQFF
TRBJ1-1,few,TRBV6-5,NA,TGTGCCAGCAGTTACTCGGAGGGGAGCACTGAAGCTTTCTTT,CASSYSEGSTEAFF
TRBJ1-3,NA,TRBV5-1,NA,TGCGCCAGCAGCTTGGTGGGCAGTGGATATGGAAACACCATATATTTT,CASSLVGSGYGNTIYF
TRBJ2-7,NA,TRBV29-1,NA,TGCAGCGTGGCGGACAACTCCTACGAGCAGTACTTC,CSVADNSYEQYF
TRBJ2-1,few,TRBV4-1,NA,TGCGCCAGCAGCCTAGGAGGTGAGCAGTTCTTC,CASSLGGEQFF
TRBJ2-3,NA,TRBV28,TRBD2,TGTGCCAGCAGTACTAGCGGGAGGGGGGATACGCAGTATTTT,CASSTSGRGDTQYF
TRBJ1-6,NA,TRBV29-1,TRBD1,TGCAGCGACTCGGACAGGGGCTATAATTCACCCCTCCACTTT,CSDSDRGYNSPLHF
TRBJ2-6,NA,TRBV4-2,NA,TGTGCCAGTAGGGACACGTTCGCGTCTGGGGCCAACGTCCTGACTTTC,CASRDTFASGANVLTF
TRBJ2-1,NA,TRBV7-9,TRBD2,TGTGCCAGCAGCTTAGTACTAGCGAGCTACAATGAGCAGTTCTTC,CASSLVLASYNEQFF
TRBJ2-5,NA,TRBV6-1,NA,TGTGCCAGCAGTGGCCGAGGGACTTCTTACCATATAGGAGAGACCCAGTACTTC,CASSGRGTSYHIGETQYF
TRBJ1-6,NA,TRBV5-4,NA,TGTGCCAGCAGCTTTCAGGGGCGCCTCCACTTT,CASSFQGRLHF
TRBJ1-2,NA,TRBV19,TRBD1,TGTGCCAGTTTGGACAGGGATAACTATGGCTACACCTTC,CASLDRDNYGYTF
TRBJ2-1,NA,TRBV7-6,NA,TGTGCCAGCAGCTTAGGACTAGAGGATGAGCAGTTCTTC,CASSLGLEDEQFF
TRBJ2-3,few,TRBV4-1,NA,TGCGCCAGCAGCTCCCGTGGCGGGGGCACAGATACGCAGTATTTT,CASSSRGGGTDTQYF